Included here is one T cell receptor beta chain sequence, with context. Antigen specificity is unknown. The CDR3 runs to 15 residues. Germline-derived CDR1 and CDR2 are SGHTA and FQGNSA. With 1 base removed from V and 2 bases from J, the gap between germline ends came to 12 bases. PCR used 60 Vbeta primers and 13 Jbeta primers. The assay was immunoSEQ multiplex PCR, and TCRdb's table has in-frame clones only and misses some. The table counts around 76,000 clones; approximately 0.81% lies in the top ten. The record originates from a study of cytomegalovirus exposure and HLA in healthy donors. The study, taken as a whole, reports: In a later analysis, HLA-associated beta chains showed higher expansion and lower generation probabilities than comparable chains.

The source is a boy aged 10-17 years in good health and CMV-seronegative. The V and J genes are TRBV7-2 and TRBJ2-7, with D perhaps matching TRBD1 (6 bases). Source material: PBMCs. The CDR3 coding sequence is TGTGCCAGCAGCTTAGTAGGACAGAGCGCCTACGAGCAGTACTTC. Residues: CASSLVGQSAYEQYF.